The 27 T cell receptor beta chains presented below share a single source sample, sequenced in a study of T cells in Graves' hyperthyroidism and ophthalmopathy. RNA transcripts provided the source from which TCR beta CDR3 regions were amplified. Researchers ran a first-round RT-PCR on the TCR CDR3 using the HTBI primer set. MiXCR, run by TCRdb on the multiplex PCR reads, gives a single entry per CDR3 protein. In the table there are roughly 570,000 distinct CDR3 sequences, approximately 14% of which are singletons. Material: blood. These receptors were taken from a woman aged 30 to 39 with Graves' hyperthyroidism.

This clonotype appeared many times. The chain joins TRBV18 to TRBJ2-3; D remains unclear. CDR1 is KGHSH, CDR2 LQKENI, per germline. V was trimmed by 3 bases and J by 2 bases, leaving 6 bases between them. The length of the CDR3 is 13 residues. The CDR3, as DNA: TGTGCCAGCTCACCCGCGGCCACAGATACGCAGTATTTT. Its protein product is CASSPAATDTQYF.

This clonotype was seen repeatedly, ten times or more. V and J are TRBV29-1 and TRBJ2-7; 8 bases are shared with TRBD2. This CDR3 has 15 amino acids. J lost 4 bases, V lost 4 bases, and 12 bases had no gene match. Germline V lookup: CDR1 SQVTM, CDR2 ANQGSEA. The CDR3 reads CSVVGASGSSYEQYF. In DNA form, the CDR3 reads TGCAGCGTTGTGGGAGCAAGCGGGAGTAGTTACGAGCAGTACTTC.

This clonotype was detected many times. This chain uses TRBV5-1 with TRBJ2-2, with a possible D match to TRBD2 (5 bases). The V end was cut by 8 bases, the J end by 2 bases, with 16 bases between. In germline, CDR1 is SGHRS, CDR2 YFSETQ. The CDR3 is 15 residues long. The CDR3 is CASRDSPTNTGELFF. CDR3 nucleotide sequence: TGCGCCAGTCGGGATTCTCCGACTAACACCGGGGAGCTGTTTTTT.

This clonotype was observed many times. The rearrangement joins TRBV27 to TRBJ2-1; no clear D. Germline V gene data show CDR1 as MNHEY and CDR2 as SMNVEV (reference sequence). CDR3 size: 14 residues. Trimming left V 5 bases short and J 7 bases short, with 15 bases between. The CDR3 DNA sequence: TGTGCCAGCAGTCCCCGGACCTCAGGAAATGAGCAGTTCTTC. This sequence encodes CASSPRTSGNEQFF.

This clonotype was detected a few times. The rearrangement joins TRBV5-1 to TRBJ2-3; no definite D call. Between the trimmed V and J ends, which lost 4 bases and 4 bases, there was a span of 7 bases. CDR1 is SGHRS, CDR2 YFSETQ, per germline. CDR3 size: 12 residues. The CDR3 sequence: CASSVNADTQYF. The CDR3 nucleotides are TGCGCCAGCAGCGTCAACGCAGATACGCAGTATTTT.

This clonotype occurred many times. The chain carries TRBV3-1 and TRBJ1-1; 8 bases fit TRBD1. Per germline, CDR1 LGHDT and CDR2 YNNKEL (reference sequence). Trimming took 2 bases from V and 5 from J; bases not matched to a gene: 7. The CDR3 sequence is 15 residues long. The CDR3 reads CASSQNRGSRTEAFF. Here the CDR3 DNA reads TGTGCCAGCAGCCAAAACAGGGGGAGTCGGACTGAAGCTTTCTTT.

The V and J genes are TRBV10-2 and TRBJ1-3; D gene uncertain. The V gene lost 3 bases and the J gene lost 0 bases, with 12 bases spanning the gap. The germline CDR1 and CDR2 sequences are WSHSY and SAAADI. The CDR3 is made up of 16 amino acids. The CDR3 nucleotides read TGCGCCAGCAGTGACGGGCCGGCAAGCTCTGGAAACACCATATATTTT. Translating it yields CASSDGPASSGNTIYF.

This clonotype was observed at least ten times. J is TRBJ2-7 and V is TRBV18, with D possibly matching TRBD2 (5 bases). Germline V CDR1 and CDR2: KGHSH, LQKENI. V lost 1 base, J lost 7 bases, and 14 bases lay in between. The CDR3 contains 14 residues. CDR3 region: CASSPRQGPGEQYF. The CDR3 nucleotides read TGTGCCAGCTCACCACGGCAAGGGCCGGGGGAGCAGTACTTC.

The chain carries TRBV7-8 and TRBJ2-2; no clear D. This CDR3 spans 16 amino acids. Trimming took 5 bases from V and 0 from J, leaving 13 bases between them. In germline, CDR1 is SGHVS, CDR2 FQNEAQ. CDR3 sequence reads: CASSTRRRPNTGELFF. The CDR3 bases are TGTGCCAGCAGCACCAGGAGAAGACCGAACACCGGGGAGCTGTTTTTT.

This clonotype showed up many times. The V and J genes are TRBV11-2 and TRBJ2-7, with 9 bases identical to TRBD2. Germline V gene data show CDR1 as SGHAT and CDR2 as FQNNGV. With V trimmed by 5 bases and J by 6 bases, 11 bases remained unmatched. This CDR3 contains 15 residues. The CDR3: CASSLLAGDGGEQYF. The CDR3, as DNA: TGTGCCAGCAGCCTTTTAGCGGGAGATGGGGGCGAGCAGTACTTC.

This clonotype has a count of ten or more. This chain connects TRBV20-1 to TRBJ1-2; D gene unclear. Looked up from germline, CDR1 is DFQATT and CDR2 is SNEGSKA (reference sequence). Trimming shortened V by 5 bases and J by 2 bases, and 12 bases separated the two germline ends. The CDR3 sequence is 13 residues long. CDR3 DNA: TGCAGTGCTGGAGGCGACGGGAACTATGGCTACACCTTC. Translated: CSAGGDGNYGYTF.

Of note for this clonotype: One end of the junction is discordant with germline, which a read error may explain. The V call is TRBV7-8, the J call TRBJ2-7; 12 positions match TRBD1. The CDR3 contains 16 residues. The germline gives CDR1 SGHVS, CDR2 FQNEAQ. The CDR3 coding sequence is TGTGCCAGCAGCTTACGCGGGACAGGGGGCTCCAACGAGCAGTACTTC. Amino acids: CASSLRGTGGSNEQYF.

There are many counts of this clonotype. This chain connects TRBV7-3 to TRBJ2-1, with a tentative D call TRBD2 (6 bases). Trimming stripped 5 bases from V and 3 bases from J, with 14 bases between. Germline CDR1 is SGHTA and CDR2 is FQGTGA. This CDR3 region has 15 residues. The CDR3 DNA is TGTGCCAGCAGCCCAACTGGGACTTTCTACAATGAGCAGTTCTTC. It is translated as CASSPTGTFYNEQFF.

This clonotype occurred many times. The V call is TRBV7-2, the J call TRBJ2-7, with TRBD2 as a possible D gene (6 bases). V was shortened by 0 bases and J by 7 bases, with 16 bases between the two germline ends. The CDR3 extends over 15 amino acids. The germline CDR1 and CDR2 sequences are SGHTA and FQGNSA. Here the CDR3 reads CASSLARDSLEEQYF. DNA for the CDR3: TGTGCCAGCAGCTTAGCCCGGGACTCACTGGAGGAGCAGTACTTC.

Many counts were recorded for this clonotype. The CDR3 region is CASSAGLAGYLYEQYF. The CDR3 region has the DNA TGTGCCAGCAGTGCCGGACTAGCGGGATATTTGTACGAGCAGTACTTC. The V call is TRBV6-1, the J call TRBJ2-7; 12 bases align to TRBD2. The CDR3 loop spans 16 amino acids. V lost 4 bases to trimming and J lost 4 bases; unmatched junction nucleotides: 8. From germline, CDR1 is MNHNS and CDR2 SASEGT.

This clonotype showed up many times. The rearrangement uses TRBV2 and TRBJ2-2; 8 nucleotides match TRBD1. The germline CDR1 and CDR2 sequences are SNHLY and FYNNEI. The CDR3 covers 16 residues. J gave up 4 bases and V 6 bases, and 10 bases lay outside the gene matches. CDR3 region: CASSPRGRIPTGELFF. The CDR3 nucleotides read TGTGCCAGCAGCCCCAGGGGGCGGATTCCCACCGGGGAGCTGTTTTTT.

This clonotype showed up just a few times. This CDR3 is CASSRTLQGNYGYTF. The DNA for the CDR3 is TGTGCCAGCAGTAGGACATTACAGGGAAACTATGGCTACACCTTC. The chain employs TRBV2 and TRBJ1-2, with D perhaps TRBD1 (6 bases). V lost 5 bases to trimming and J lost 2 bases, with 15 bases between them. CDR1 and CDR2 from the germline V gene are SNHLY and FYNNEI. The CDR3 is 15 amino acids.

The table lists this clonotype with a few counts. The chain links TRBV12-5 to TRBJ1-5, with 7 bases matching TRBD1. CDR1 and CDR2 (germline): LGHNT, FRNRAP. The CDR3 runs 14 residues. V lost 6 bases and J lost 11; bases outside the gene matches: 13. CDR3 DNA: TGTGCTAGTGGCTCCGGGACAGAGGAAGGGGCCCAGCATTTT. Its translation is CASGSGTEEGAQHF. Based on the CDR3 plus reference TRBV12-5 and TRBJ1-5, the full variable domain is DARVTQTPRHKVTEMGQEVTMRCQPILGHNTVFWYRQTMMQGLELLAYFRNRAPLDDSGMPKDRFSAEMPDATLATLKIQPSEPRDSAVYFCASGSGTEEGAQHFGDGTRLSIL.

The sample holds a few counts of this clonotype. The chain links TRBV20-1 to TRBJ2-5; 13 nucleotides agree with TRBD2. The J segment lost 4 bases and the V segment lost 3 bases, leaving 5 bases of the junction unmatched. This CDR3 is built from 15 residues. Looked up from germline, CDR1 is DFQATT and CDR2 is SNEGSKA (reference sequence). The DNA of the CDR3 is TGCAGTGCTAGTGGACTAGCGGGAGCCAGAGAGACCCAGTACTTC. This gives the protein CSASGLAGARETQYF.

This sequence joins TRBV18 and TRBJ2-2; tentatively, D is TRBD1 (5 bases). The V gene's germline CDR1 is KGHSH and CDR2 LQKENI. This CDR3 is 13 amino acids long. V dropped 1 base and J dropped 7 bases, with 7 bases sitting between them. DNA of the CDR3: TGTGCCAGCTCACCACGAAGGGGCGGGGAGCTGTTTTTT. As protein: CASSPRRGGELFF. Drawing the rest from reference TRBV18 and TRBJ2-2, the complete variable domain is NAGVMQNPRHLVRRRGQEARLRCSPMKGHSHVYWYRQLPEEGLKFMVYLQKENIIDESGMPKERFSAEFPKEGPSILRIQQVVRGDSAAYFCASSPRRGGELFFGEGSRLTVL.

The V call is TRBV19, the J call TRBJ1-4; D call uncertain. Trimming removed 4 bases at V and 5 bases at J, with 17 bases between. The CDR3 runs 16 residues. The germline gives CDR1 LNHDA, CDR2 SQIVND (reference sequence). The CDR3 protein is CASSRTTTSRNEKLFF. CDR3 nucleotide sequence: TGTGCCAGTAGTAGAACTACCACAAGCAGGAATGAAAAACTGTTTTTT.

This clonotype was detected many times. The chain recombines TRBV5-1 with TRBJ2-5, with 7 bases aligning to TRBD2. CDR1 is SGHRS and CDR2 is YFSETQ in the germline V gene. CDR3 length: 15 amino acids. Germline trimming cut 0 bases from V and 5 bases from J; bases unmatched to any gene: 7. The CDR3 loop reads CASSLEVVGGETQYF. The DNA of the CDR3 is TGCGCCAGCAGCTTGGAGGTCGTGGGGGGGGAGACCCAGTACTTC.

The chain carries TRBV2 and TRBJ2-7; no reliable D call. This CDR3 has 12 amino acids. Trimming took off 6 bases at V and 4 bases at J, with 10 bases between the two ends. CDR1 and CDR2 from the germline V gene are SNHLY and FYNNEI. CDR3 residues: CASRGNRYEQYF. DNA for the CDR3: TGTGCCAGCAGGGGAAACAGATACGAGCAGTACTTC.

This clonotype was detected ten times or more. The chain is built from TRBV28 and TRBJ2-1, with 8 bases fitting TRBD1. Per the germline V gene, CDR1 is MDHEN and CDR2 is SYDVKM. The junction had 15 bases not matched to a gene; V was cut back by 8 bases and J by 0 bases. The length of the CDR3 is 18 residues. The CDR3 reads CASGGDRLTLSSYNEQFF. The CDR3 nucleotides are TGTGCCAGCGGCGGGGACAGGTTGACCCTCAGCTCCTACAATGAGCAGTTCTTC. The whole variable domain, remainder taken from reference TRBV28 and TRBJ2-1, is DVKVTQSSRYLVKRTGEKVFLECVQDMDHENMFWYRQDPGLGLRLIYFSYDVKMKEKGDIPEGYSVSREKKERFSLILESASTNQTSMYLCASGGDRLTLSSYNEQFFGPGTRLTVL.

At least ten counts were recorded for this clonotype. The V and J genes are TRBV20-1 and TRBJ1-5; D uncertain. This CDR3 has 13 residues. The V end lost 1 base, the J end lost 2 bases, and 6 bases lay between the germline ends. Germline loops: CDR1 DFQATT, CDR2 SNEGSKA (reference sequence). The CDR3 DNA reads TGCAGTGCTAGAGTTGAGGGCAATCAGCCCCAGCATTTT. This encodes CSARVEGNQPQHF.

There are many counts of this clonotype. The rearrangement joins TRBV2 to TRBJ1-2; D is uncertain. The length of the CDR3 is 12 residues. The V end lost 4 bases, the J end lost 2 bases, and 5 bases lay between the germline ends. The germline V gene encodes CDR1 SNHLY and CDR2 FYNNEI. The CDR3 sequence is CASSGFNYGYTF. For the CDR3, the DNA is TGTGCCAGCAGTGGGTTCAACTATGGCTACACCTTC.

This clonotype turned up a few times. It may be a read error: a sequence one base away is much more abundant. The conserved closing phenylalanine or tryptophan is absent in this CDR3, likely reflecting a read error. CDR3 residues: CASSPKETQYL. For the CDR3, the DNA is TGTGCCAGCAGCCCGAAAGAGACCCAGTACCTC. The chain carries TRBV11-2 and TRBJ2-5; no definite D call. CDR3 size: 11 residues. Per the germline V gene, CDR1 is SGHAT and CDR2 is FQNNGV. The V end lost 5 bases, the J end lost 3 bases, and 4 bases lay between the germline ends.